A single sample gave rise to the 9 T cell receptor beta chains below, sequenced in a study of blood T cell repertoires in COVID-19. Sequencing was performed with immunoSEQ multiplex PCR; in TCRdb, only in-frame clones are kept and a portion is missing. Among about 400,000 clones listed, approximately 86% were seen once. Sequenced material: peripheral blood. All receptors derive from a woman aged 60-75 years with COVID-19, enrolled during active disease.

The chain couples TRBV11-1 to TRBJ1-2; D possibly corresponds to TRBD1 (6 bases). There are 16 residues in the CDR3. V was shortened by 5 bases and J by 1 base, with 17 bases between the two germline ends. Germline lookup yields CDR1 SGHAT and CDR2 FQDESV (reference sequence). The CDR3 nucleotides are TGTGCCAGCAGCATGGGACACCGACTAAGTAACTATGGCTACACCTTC. Protein product: CASSMGHRLSNYGYTF.

The chain links TRBV5-4 to TRBJ2-3; 9 nucleotides agree with TRBD1. V shed 0 bases and J 3 bases; nucleotides not matched to a gene: 2. Germline V lookup: CDR1 SGHNT, CDR2 YYREEE (reference sequence). This CDR3 has 15 residues. The CDR3 is CASSLGQGVTDTQYF. The CDR3 region has the DNA TGTGCCAGCAGCTTGGGACAGGGGGTGACAGATACGCAGTATTTT. Full variable domain (outside the CDR3, taken from reference TRBV5-4 and TRBJ2-3): ETGVTQSPTHLIKTRGQQVTLRCSSQSGHNTVSWYQQALGQGPQFIFQYYREEENGRGNFPPRFSGLQFPNYSSELNVNALELDDSALYLCASSLGQGVTDTQYFGPGTRLTVL.

The genes are TRBV7-2 and TRBJ2-2, with 7 bases that match TRBD1. CDR1 and CDR2 from the germline V gene are SGHTA and FQGNSA. This CDR3 has 15 residues. Germline trimming cut 2 bases from V and 1 base from J; bases unmatched to any gene: 1. CDR3 nucleotide sequence: TGTGCCAGCAGCTTACGGACAGGGAACACCGGGGAGCTGTTTTTT. Translated, it gives CASSLRTGNTGELFF.

V usage is TRBV7-8 and J usage is TRBJ1-5; 8 nucleotides line up with TRBD1. The length of the CDR3 is 15 residues. The germline gives CDR1 SGHVS, CDR2 FQNEAQ. The J segment lost 2 bases and the V segment lost 6 bases, leaving 6 bases of the junction unmatched. The CDR3 reads CASRETGEGNQPQHF. CDR3 coding DNA: TGTGCCAGCAGAGAGACAGGGGAAGGCAATCAGCCCCAGCATTTT.

This sequence joins TRBV10-2 and TRBJ2-4, with 10 bases lining up with TRBD1. The germline gives CDR1 WSHSY, CDR2 SAAADI. The CDR3 runs to 14 residues. J lost 3 bases, V lost 4 bases, and 0 bases had no gene match. CDR3 loop: CASSGTGGKNIQYF. CDR3 DNA: TGCGCCAGCAGTGGGACAGGGGGCAAAAACATTCAGTACTTC.

This clone has only one observation. The V gene is TRBV4-3, the J gene TRBJ1-3; D is unclear. CDR3 length equals 15 residues. V lost 2 bases to trimming and J lost 0 bases, with 8 bases between them. Germline CDR1 LGHNA, CDR2 YSLEER. The CDR3 coding sequence is TGCGCCAGCAGCCAACCCTCTTTCTCTGGAAACACCATATATTTT. It is translated as CASSQPSFSGNTIYF.

J is TRBJ2-2 and V is TRBV18; 7 positions agree with TRBD2. The V segment lost 7 bases and the J segment 13 bases; nucleotides outside the gene matches: 6. The V gene's germline CDR1 is KGHSH and CDR2 LQKENI. CDR3 length: 11 residues. CDR3 sequence: CASWGGLRLFF. CDR3 bases: TGTGCCAGCTGGGGGGGACTTCGGCTGTTTTTT.

The J gene is TRBJ2-1, the V gene TRBV4-1; 8 nucleotides line up with TRBD1. Trimming cost V 0 bases and J 3 bases; bases outside gene matches: 7. Germline V gives CDR1 MGHRA, CDR2 YSYEKL. The CDR3 consists of 17 residues. CDR3 DNA: TGCGCCAGCAGCCAAGAAGCGGGCAGGGGGCACTACAATGAGCAGTTCTTC. Amino acid sequence: CASSQEAGRGHYNEQFF.

The J gene is TRBJ1-5, the V gene TRBV6-5; TRBD1 matches at 7 bases. CDR3 size: 13 residues. In germline, CDR1 is MNHEY, CDR2 SVGAGI. The V gene end was trimmed by 8 bases and the J gene end by 4 bases; junction bases not matched to a gene: 5. The CDR3 is CASRGQFNQPQHF. The CDR3 DNA sequence: TGTGCCAGCCGGGGACAGTTTAATCAGCCCCAGCATTTT.